The clone carrying this TCR beta chain was detected ten times or more. V lost 0 bases and J lost 10, with 7 bases in between. CDR1 and CDR2 (germline): MNHNS, SASEGT. CDR3 size: 12 residues. This record comes from a study of T-cell reconstitution after alpha-beta-depleted transplantation in children. The authors prepared the TCRbeta library with unique molecular identifiers. Each CDR3 protein is one row after TCRdb ran MiXCR on the PCR reads. The sample includes about 490,000 distinct CDR3 sequences, roughly a tenth of them seen just once. V is TRBV6-1 and J is TRBJ2-1, with no clear D. The source material was PBMCs, sampled before TCRalphabeta/CD19-depleted stem cell transplant. The TCR comes from a child aged 2 to 10 with inherited bone marrow failure, due to receive a stem cell transplant. The CDR3 loop is CASSEAEREQFF. CDR3 in DNA: TGTGCCAGCAGTGAAGCCGAACGGGAGCAGTTCTTC.